The 30 T cell receptor beta chains given below trace back to one sample, sequenced in a study of T cell responses to AZD1222 COVID-19 vaccine (dated by TCRdb to the early 2020s). The protocol used for the library was the immunoSEQ multiplex PCR assay. TCRdb retrieved this table from immuneACCESS and kept in-frame rearrangements only. Not all clones are present; in checked studies, unresolved V genes account for under half, and no reason is known for the remainder. The sample table shows some 170,000 clones, and approximately 94% are seen once. Over 4.5% of the sample belongs to the ten largest clones. This specimen's time point label, per the study, means: about 28 days (+/-7) after the second vaccine dose. This specimen consisted of peripheral blood, obtained 28 days after the second AZD1222 dose. The receptors derive from an adult who received the AZD1222 COVID-19 vaccine.

The rearrangement joins TRBV5-8 to TRBJ2-7, with TRBD2 matching over 7 bases. V shed 3 bases, J shed 4 bases, and the junction held 16 bases outside the gene matches. From germline, CDR1 is SGHTS and CDR2 YDEGEE. CDR3 length equals 17 residues. DNA of the CDR3: TGTGCCAGCAGCTCCGGGGCTGGCGGGAGCGGTTTGTACGAGCAGTACTTC. It encodes CASSSGAGGSGLYEQYF. The whole variable domain, remainder taken from reference TRBV5-8 and TRBJ2-7, is EAGVTQSPTHLIKTRGQQATLRCSPISGHTSVYWYQQALGLGLQFLLWYDEGEERNRGNFPPRFSGRQFPNYSSELNVNALELEDSALYLCASSSGAGGSGLYEQYFGPGTRLTVT.

V gene TRBV20-1 combines with J gene TRBJ1-2; D remains ambiguous. CDR1 is DFQATT and CDR2 is SNEGSKA in the germline V gene (reference sequence). The CDR3 totals 11 residues. V lost 3 bases and J 6 bases, leaving 8 bases between the germline ends. CDR3 residues: CSARRGNGYTF. The CDR3 nucleotides are TGCAGTGCTAGGCGGGGTAATGGCTACACCTTC.

The chain recombines TRBV3-1 (or the pseudogene TRBV3-2) with TRBJ2-2; 15 nucleotides line up with TRBD2. The CDR3 sequence is 17 residues long. Losses at the gene ends were 6 bases for V and 5 bases for J; bases not matched to a gene: 7. Germline assignment: CDR1 LGHDT and CDR2 YNNKEL (reference sequence). CDR3 in amino acids: CASRRTSGRAQTGELFF. The CDR3 bases are TGTGCCAGCAGGAGGACTAGCGGGAGGGCCCAGACCGGGGAGCTGTTTTTT.

This clone showed up just once. The chain employs TRBV28 and TRBJ2-1; 9 positions match TRBD2. The J segment lost 10 bases and the V segment lost 2 bases, leaving 9 bases of the junction unmatched. This CDR3 spans 15 amino acids. CDR1 MDHEN and CDR2 SYDVKM come from the germline V gene. The CDR3 DNA follows: TGTGCCAGCAGTTTACGTGCGGGCGGGAGGGCCGAGCAGTTCTTC. It is translated as CASSLRAGGRAEQFF.

J is TRBJ1-2 and V is TRBV12-3 or TRBV12-4, with TRBD1 matching over 7 bases. The CDR3 spans 12 residues. The V segment lost 3 bases and the J segment 6 bases; nucleotides outside the gene matches: 1. CDR3 loop: CASSLTGHGYTF. The CDR3 region has the DNA TGTGCCAGCAGTTTGACAGGGCATGGCTACACCTTC.

In its sample, this clone was seen once. V gene TRBV18 combines with J gene TRBJ2-1; the D is unclear. Germline V gene lookup returns CDR1 KGHSH and CDR2 LQKENI. V lost 2 bases and J lost 0, with 8 bases in between. The CDR3 is 15 amino acids. The CDR3 nucleotides read TGTGCCAGCTCACCAGTACTACCCTCCTACAATGAGCAGTTCTTC. It translates to CASSPVLPSYNEQFF.

The genes are TRBV19 and TRBJ1-1, with 7 nucleotides matching TRBD1. The CDR3 is 15 amino acids. Germline trimming cut 3 bases from V and 4 bases from J; bases unmatched to any gene: 8. Germline V gives CDR1 LNHDA, CDR2 SQIVND (reference sequence). The CDR3 region has the DNA TGTGCCAGTAGTATCCCGACAGGGTTAGGCACTGAAGCTTTCTTT. As protein: CASSIPTGLGTEAFF. Together with reference TRBV19 and TRBJ1-1, the CDR3 gives the full variable domain: DGGITQSPKYLFRKEGQNVTLSCEQNLNHDAMYWYRQDPGQGLRLIYYSQIVNDFQKGDIAEGYSVSREKKESFPLTVTSAQKNPTAFYLCASSIPTGLGTEAFFGQGTRLTVV.

This chain joins TRBV19 and TRBJ2-1, with D possibly TRBD2 on 6 matching bases. Germline-derived CDR1 and CDR2 are LNHDA and SQIVND (reference sequence). V was pared by 1 base and J by 4 bases, with 11 bases between. This CDR3 has 15 amino acids. CDR3: CASSIVRGTYNEQFF. In DNA form, the CDR3 reads TGTGCCAGTAGTATAGTCCGGGGGACGTACAATGAGCAGTTCTTC.

This chain links TRBV10-3 with TRBJ2-1; D is unresolved. The CDR3 consists of 13 residues. V dropped 5 bases and J dropped 6 bases, with 11 bases sitting between them. CDR1 and CDR2 (germline): ENHRY, SYGVKD. CDR3 region: CAISSHPGNEQFF. CDR3 in DNA: TGTGCCATCAGTAGTCACCCCGGCAATGAGCAGTTCTTC.

The chain links TRBV6-5 to TRBJ1-5; TRBD1 matches 8 bases. CDR1 MNHEY and CDR2 SVGAGI come from the germline V gene. There are 15 residues in the CDR3. Trimming removed 7 bases from V and 6 bases from J; junction bases left unmatched: 11. CDR3 residues: CASTTTGQGSQPQHF. The CDR3 DNA follows: TGTGCCAGCACCACGACCGGACAGGGTAGTCAGCCCCAGCATTTT.

This CDR3 is CASSERTEDYEQYF. The CDR3 region has the DNA TGTGCCAGCAGCGAGAGGACGGAAGACTACGAGCAGTACTTC. The chain links TRBV9 to TRBJ2-7; D remains ambiguous. V dropped 3 bases and J dropped 3 bases, with 13 bases sitting between them. CDR1 is SGDLS, CDR2 YYNGEE, per germline. This CDR3 has 14 residues.

V is TRBV30 and J is TRBJ1-2; maybe TRBD1 (5 bases). Germline lookup yields CDR1 GTSNPN and CDR2 SVGIG (reference sequence). The CDR3 loop spans 12 amino acids. Trimming pared 8 bases from V and 7 bases from J, leaving 17 bases between. The CDR3 DNA follows: TGTGCCACCCCTGCGGGGAGGGGTGGCTACACCTTC. Its translation: CATPAGRGGYTF.

This chain uses TRBV4-2 with TRBJ2-7; a possible D gene is TRBD2 (5 bases). CDR3 length: 14 amino acids. V was cut by 3 bases and J by 5 bases, with 14 bases left in between. The germline gives CDR1 LGHNA, CDR2 YNFKEQ. As DNA, the CDR3 is TGTGCCAGCAGCCAGGACTCCCGAGGGAACGAGCAGTACTTC. Protein sequence: CASSQDSRGNEQYF.

This clone has only one observation. V usage is TRBV11-2 and J usage is TRBJ2-7; a weak D match, TRBD2 (5 bases). V lost 3 bases and J lost 0, with 6 bases in between. In germline, CDR1 is SGHAT, CDR2 FQNNGV. CDR3 size: 13 residues. This CDR3 reads CASSFGLSYEQYF. The CDR3 DNA is TGTGCCAGCAGCTTCGGACTCTCCTACGAGCAGTACTTC.

The chain joins TRBV25-1 to TRBJ1-1, with D unresolved. The V gene lost 5 bases and the J gene lost 0 bases, with 13 bases spanning the gap. The V gene's germline CDR1 is MGHDK and CDR2 SYGVNS. CDR3 length: 15 residues. CDR3 coding DNA: TGTGCCAGCAGTCCTCGGAGGGATATGAACACTGAAGCTTTCTTT. Its translation: CASSPRRDMNTEAFF.

The rearrangement uses TRBV15 and TRBJ2-6; D remains ambiguous. V was clipped by 0 bases and J by 0 bases, with 6 bases between them. Germline CDR1 reads LNHNV; CDR2 reads YYDKDF (reference sequence). The CDR3 spans 16 residues. DNA of the CDR3: TGTGCCACCAGCAGAGATATAGGCTCTGGGGCCAACGTCCTGACTTTC. This codes for CATSRDIGSGANVLTF.

CDR3 in amino acids: CASSFHYEQYF. In DNA, the CDR3 is TGTGCCAGCAGCTTCCATTACGAGCAGTACTTC. The rearrangement uses TRBV7-8 and TRBJ2-7; D remains ambiguous. The CDR3 has 11 amino acids. Trimming took off 3 bases at V and 4 bases at J, with 4 bases between the two ends. Germline CDR1 is SGHVS and CDR2 is FQNEAQ.

The chain couples TRBV3-1 (or the pseudogene TRBV3-2) to TRBJ2-1, with 10 bases identical to TRBD2. CDR1 is LGHDT, CDR2 YNNKEL, per germline (reference sequence). J gave up 2 bases and V 4 bases, and 8 bases lay outside the gene matches. This CDR3 has 17 amino acids. The CDR3 spells CASSRIAGGNAYNEQFF. DNA for the CDR3: TGTGCCAGCAGCCGAATAGCGGGAGGTAACGCCTACAATGAGCAGTTCTTC.

This clone was found a few times. This chain connects TRBV5-1 to TRBJ2-2, with unresolved D. V was pared by 0 bases and J by 3 bases, with 0 bases between. The length of the CDR3 is 12 residues. Germline CDR1 reads SGHRS; CDR2 reads YFSETQ. As DNA, the CDR3 is TGCGCCAGCAGCTTGGACACCGGGGAGCTGTTTTTT. Translated, it gives CASSLDTGELFF.

About this clone itself: One base away lies a much larger clone, so this may be a sequencing read error. The chain links TRBV6-4 to TRBJ2-3; 13 nucleotides agree with TRBD2. V shed 2 bases and J 2 bases; nucleotides not matched to a gene: 1. Germline V gene lookup returns CDR1 MRHNA and CDR2 SNTAGT. The length of the CDR3 is 16 residues. CDR3 region: CASSDGTSGNTDTQYF. CDR3 nucleotide sequence: TGTGCCAGCAGTGACGGGACTAGCGGGAACACAGATACGCAGTATTTT.

This sequence joins TRBV10-1 and TRBJ1-6; 8 bases align to TRBD1. The CDR3 runs 16 residues. Trimming cost V 7 bases and J 4 bases; bases outside gene matches: 9. Germline CDR1 and CDR2: WNHNN and SYGVQD (reference sequence). The chain's CDR3 is CASIRDRTSYNSPLHF. CDR3 sequence (DNA): TGCGCCAGCATTAGGGACAGGACGTCATATAATTCACCCCTCCACTTT.

This chain uses TRBV5-5 with TRBJ2-1; TRBD1 is a possible D gene (6 bases). Germline CDR1 is SGHKS and CDR2 is YYEKEE (reference sequence). The CDR3 totals 15 residues. V was pared by 4 bases and J by 8 bases, with 19 bases between. CDR3 amino acids: CASSPFGGPSDEQFF. The CDR3 DNA reads TGTGCCAGCAGCCCGTTTGGGGGCCCCTCCGATGAGCAGTTCTTC.

The V gene is TRBV5-1, the J gene TRBJ2-3; 9 nucleotides align to TRBD2. Germline values: CDR1 SGHRS, CDR2 YFSETQ. J gave up 2 bases and V 2 bases, and 3 bases lay outside the gene matches. CDR3 size: 15 residues. CDR3 bases: TGCGCCAGCAGCTTAGGCGGGAGGGACACAGATACGCAGTATTTT. Protein sequence: CASSLGGRDTDTQYF.

This sequence joins TRBV18 and TRBJ2-7, with D unclear. Looked up from germline, CDR1 is KGHSH and CDR2 is LQKENI. V lost 2 bases and J 1 base, leaving 3 bases between the germline ends. The CDR3 is 12 residues long. The CDR3: CASSPASYEQYF. DNA for the CDR3: TGTGCCAGCTCACCAGCATCCTACGAGCAGTACTTC.

This chain links TRBV29-1 with TRBJ1-1, with D uncertain. The CDR3 covers 12 residues. V gave up 6 bases and J gave up 2 bases, with 10 bases separating them. The germline V gene has CDR1 SQVTM and CDR2 ANQGSEA. The CDR3 bases are TGCAGCGTGCAACTGATAAACACTGAAGCTTTCTTT. Its translation is CSVQLINTEAFF.

In its sample, this clone was seen a few times. The gene calls are TRBV11-2 and TRBJ2-7; tentative D call: TRBD2 (5 bases). CDR3 length equals 14 residues. Trimming took 8 bases from V and 6 from J, leaving 20 bases between them. Germline V gene lookup returns CDR1 SGHAT and CDR2 FQNNGV. In DNA, the CDR3 is TGTGCCAGCCGAGCCGGGGTGAGTGGATCCGAGCAGTACTTC. It translates to CASRAGVSGSEQYF.

A single count supports this clone. The rearrangement uses TRBV11-2 and TRBJ2-5, with D unclear. Per the germline V gene, CDR1 is SGHAT and CDR2 is FQNNGV. The CDR3 totals 13 residues. V lost 4 bases, J lost 4 bases, and 10 bases lay in between. CDR3 residues: CASSSGRGETQYF. In DNA, the CDR3 is TGTGCCAGCAGCTCAGGACGTGGAGAGACCCAGTACTTC. Full variable domain (outside the CDR3, taken from reference TRBV11-2 and TRBJ2-5): EAGVAQSPRYKIIEKRQSVAFWCNPISGHATLYWYQQILGQGPKLLIQFQNNGVVDDSQLPKDRFSAERLKGVDSTLKIQPAKLEDSAVYLCASSSGRGETQYFGPGTRLLVL.

The chain's CDR3 is CASSPEGEKLFF. In DNA form, the CDR3 reads TGTGCCAGCAGCCCTGAGGGTGAAAAACTGTTTTTT. The chain employs TRBV7-8 and TRBJ1-4, with D unresolved. Trimming removed 5 bases at V and 7 bases at J, with 8 bases between. The CDR3 covers 12 residues. CDR1 is SGHVS, CDR2 FQNEAQ, per germline. The full variable domain, in which reference TRBV7-8 and TRBJ1-4 provide the parts outside the CDR3, is GAGVSQSPRYKVAKRGQDVALRCDPISGHVSLFWYQQALGQGPEFLTYFQNEAQLDKSGLPSDRFFAERPEGSVSTLKIQRTQQEDSAVYLCASSPEGEKLFFGSGTQLSVL.

The rearrangement links TRBV10-3 to TRBJ1-1; 9 bases agree with TRBD1. V dropped 3 bases and J dropped 3; count of bases not matched to a gene: 5. The CDR3 loop spans 15 amino acids. Germline CDR1 is ENHRY and CDR2 is SYGVKD. This chain's CDR3 is CAISDPDRGDTEAFF. DNA for the CDR3: TGTGCCATCAGTGATCCCGACAGGGGGGACACTGAAGCTTTCTTT.

The chain has TRBV11-2 and TRBJ2-5; D remains ambiguous. Germline V lookup: CDR1 SGHAT, CDR2 FQNNGV. CDR3 length: 13 amino acids. Trimming took 0 bases from V and 7 from J, leaving 9 bases between them. The CDR3, as DNA: TGTGCCAGCAGCTTAGAGGTTAGAGGGACCCAGTACTTC. Protein: CASSLEVRGTQYF.